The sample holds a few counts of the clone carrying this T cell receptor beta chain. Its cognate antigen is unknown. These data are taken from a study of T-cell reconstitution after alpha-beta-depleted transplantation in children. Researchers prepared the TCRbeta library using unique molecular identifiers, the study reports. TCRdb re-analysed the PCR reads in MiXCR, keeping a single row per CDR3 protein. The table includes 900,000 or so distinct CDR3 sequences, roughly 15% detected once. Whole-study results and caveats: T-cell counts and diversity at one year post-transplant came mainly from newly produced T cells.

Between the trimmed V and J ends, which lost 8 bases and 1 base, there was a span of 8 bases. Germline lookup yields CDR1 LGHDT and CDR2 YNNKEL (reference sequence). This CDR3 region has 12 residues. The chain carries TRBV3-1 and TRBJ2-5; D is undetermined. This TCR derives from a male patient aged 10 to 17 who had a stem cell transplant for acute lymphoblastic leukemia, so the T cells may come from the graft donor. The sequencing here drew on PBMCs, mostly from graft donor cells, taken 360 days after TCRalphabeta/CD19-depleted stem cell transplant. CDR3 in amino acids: CASRVTQETQYF. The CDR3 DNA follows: TGTGCCAGCCGGGTAACCCAAGAGACCCAGTACTTC.